A single TCR beta chain is shown here with its context. This CDR3 has 13 residues. CDR1 KGHDR and CDR2 SFDVKD come from the germline V gene. Trimming removed 7 bases from V and 5 bases from J, with 10 bases in between. TCRdb's copy holds only in-frame clones and misses some; the assay was immunoSEQ multiplex PCR. The sample lists 160,000 or so clones; 87% were seen once. This specimen belongs to a study of blood T cell repertoires in COVID-19. The chain uses TRBV24-1 and TRBJ1-4, with D perhaps TRBD1 (5 bases). The receptor's source is a woman between 50 and 59 years old with acute or convalescent COVID-19. Source material: peripheral blood. CDR3 in DNA: TGTGCCACCAGGCGGACATTGAATGAAAAACTGTTTTTT. Its translation is CATRRTLNEKLFF.